This is a list of T cell receptor beta chains from one sample in a study of high-grade serous ovarian cancer treatment subgroups. Method: immunoSEQ multiplex PCR; TCRdb's copy keeps in-frame clones and lacks some. The sample consists of more than 15,000 clones, about 76% of them appearing once. The sequenced sample consisted of tumor tissue. The receptors were gathered from a human donor with high-grade serous ovarian cancer. CDR3s include the opening cysteine and the closing phenylalanine or tryptophan. D genes are given only for firm matches. The size field is filled for only some rows; it gives once, few, many or a size class.

NA,TRBJ2-7,NA,TRBV5-5,TGTGCCAGCAGCCCTCATACTAGCTCCCACGAGCAGTACTTC,CASSPHTSSHEQYF
NA,TRBJ1-3,NA,TRBV28,TGTGCCAGCAGCACACCCAGCAGTCTGGACCTTTATCGCAACACCATATATTTT,CASSTPSSLDLYRNTIYF
NA,TRBJ2-3,NA,TRBV7-2,TGTGCCAGCAGCAAGGAGACGGCATCTACGCAGTATTTT,CASSKETASTQYF
TRBD1,TRBJ2-7,few,TRBV29-1,TGCAGCGTTGAAGTTGGGGACAGGGGCTACGAGCAGTACTTC,CSVEVGDRGYEQYF
NA,TRBJ2-7,NA,TRBV6-4,TGTGCCAACCCGGACAGCTCCTACGAGCAGTACTTC,CANPDSSYEQYF
NA,TRBJ1-2,NA,TRBV9,TGTGCCAGCAGCCCGCGAGGGGGGGATGGCTACACCTTC,CASSPRGGDGYTF
TRBD2,TRBJ2-5,NA,TRBV6-1,TGTGCCAGCAGTGAACTAGCGGGGGGGCCAGAGACCCAGTACTTC,CASSELAGGPETQYF
NA,TRBJ2-7,few,TRBV7-2,TGTGCCAGCAGCGTGGCGGGGGCCCACGAGCAGTACTTC,CASSVAGAHEQYF
TRBD1,TRBJ1-1,few,TRBV6-5,TGTGCCAGCAGTTACTCGGGACAGGGAGATACGACTGAAGCTTTCTTT,CASSYSGQGDTTEAFF
NA,TRBJ2-2,NA,TRBV7-6,TGTGCCAGCAGCAGAGAATCTAACACCGGGGAGCTGTTTTTT,CASSRESNTGELFF
NA,TRBJ1-1,few,TRBV11-3,TGTGCCAGCAGCTTAGTGCGGACTGAAGCTTTCTTT,CASSLVRTEAFF
NA,TRBJ1-2,NA,TRBV27,TGTGCCAGCAGTTTAAACCCGTTAAATCCATATGGCTACACCTTC,CASSLNPLNPYGYTF
NA,TRBJ1-1,NA,TRBV5-1,TGCGCCAGCGGCCTGGGGGAGGGCGGTGAAGCTTTCTTT,CASGLGEGGEAFF
NA,TRBJ1-2,NA,TRBV7-9,TGTGCCAGCAGCTTAGAGGCGGGGCAGCATGGCTACACCTTC,CASSLEAGQHGYTF
NA,TRBJ1-5,NA,TRBV18,TGTGCCAGCTCACCACTTCCGGTAAGGGGGGATCAGCCCCAGCATTTT,CASSPLPVRGDQPQHF
NA,TRBJ2-5,NA,TRBV5-6,TGTGCCAGCAGCCAGATAGACCAAGAGACCCAGTACTTC,CASSQIDQETQYF
NA,TRBJ1-5,NA,TRBV10-3,TGTGCCATCAGCACAGGAACGAATCAGCCCCAGCATTTT,CAISTGTNQPQHF
NA,TRBJ1-1,once,TRBV4-3,TGCGCCAGCAGCTCGGCGACAGTCATGAACACTGAAGCTTTCTTT,CASSSATVMNTEAFF
TRBD2,TRBJ2-3,NA,TRBV6-5,TGTGCCAGCAGTTCAGGACTAGCGGGGGATACGCAGTATTTT,CASSSGLAGDTQYF
TRBD1,TRBJ1-1,few,TRBV15,TGTGCCACCAGCAGGGTCCAGGGGGCGTACACTGAAGCTTTCTTT,CATSRVQGAYTEAFF
NA,TRBJ2-6,once,TRBV2,TGTGCCAGCAGTGTATTCGTAGGGCCCGGGGCCAACGTCCTGACTTTC,CASSVFVGPGANVLTF
NA,TRBJ2-6,few,TRBV7-9,TGCGGGGGGACATCCACCTCTGGGGCCAACGTCCTGACTTTC,CGGTSTSGANVLTF
TRBD1,TRBJ2-5,NA,TRBV7-9,TGTGCCAGCAGCGTAGGACAGGGTGGCCGGAGCCAGTACTTC,CASSVGQGGRSQYF
TRBD1,TRBJ1-2,NA,TRBV6-6,TGTGCCAGCACCTCGGACAGGGCTATCTATGGCTACACCTTC,CASTSDRAIYGYTF
TRBD1,TRBJ2-1,NA,TRBV7-9,TGTGCCAGCAGCTTGACAGGGGTCAATGAGCAGTTCTTC,CASSLTGVNEQFF
NA,TRBJ2-3,NA,TRBV28,TGTGCCAGCAGTTCCCCCCGGATCACAGATACGCAGTATTTT,CASSSPRITDTQYF
NA,TRBJ2-7,NA,TRBV19,TGTGCCAGTAGGATACTCGCCGGGGTGGGGTACGAGCAGTACTTC,CASRILAGVGYEQYF
TRBD2,TRBJ2-2,NA,TRBV27,TGTGCCAGCAGTTTCCGGACTAGCCCCCGCACCGGGGAGCTGTTTTTT,CASSFRTSPRTGELFF
NA,TRBJ1-1,NA,TRBV2,TGTGCCAGCAGCGATACAAGGAACACTGAAGCTTTCTTT,CASSDTRNTEAFF
NA,TRBJ1-1,medium-sized,TRBV5-1,TGCGCCAGCAGCCCAGCCTTGGGGAACACTGAAGCTTTCTTT,CASSPALGNTEAFF
NA,TRBJ2-5,once,TRBV4-3,TGCGCCAGCAGCCAAGATGAGCCGCTGGGACCCCAGTACTTC,CASSQDEPLGPQYF
NA,TRBJ2-2,NA,TRBV2,TGTGCCAGCAGGAGGACGGGCGCGAACACCGGGGAGCTGTTTTTT,CASRRTGANTGELFF
NA,TRBJ2-7,NA,TRBV9,TGTGCCAGCAGGACTGATTCCTACGAGCAGTACTTC,CASRTDSYEQYF
NA,TRBJ2-7,NA,TRBV7-9,TGTGCCAGCAGCTCACCGGTAGGGCCGAGCTCCTACGAGCAGTACTTC,CASSSPVGPSSYEQYF
TRBD1,TRBJ2-7,once,TRBV7-2,TGTGCCAGCAGCACTCGACAGGGGGCCTACGAGCAGTACTTC,CASSTRQGAYEQYF
TRBD1,TRBJ2-7,NA,TRBV5-5,TGTGCCAGCAGCCGACAGGGTTCGGTACCCTACGAGCAGTACTTC,CASSRQGSVPYEQYF
NA,TRBJ1-4,NA,TRBV6-5,TGTGCCAGCAGTTACTCGTCAGCCGCAACTAATGAAAAACTGTTTTTT,CASSYSSAATNEKLFF
NA,TRBJ1-1,NA,TRBV28,TGTGCCAGCAGTATTCTCAGGGTAAACACTGAAGCTTTCTTT,CASSILRVNTEAFF
TRBD2,TRBJ2-7,NA,TRBV11-2,TGTGCCAGCAGATTTAGCGGGCTCTACGAGCAGTACTTC,CASRFSGLYEQYF
NA,TRBJ1-2,few,TRBV14,TGTGCCAGCAGCCAAGGAGGAACGGGGGGTTGGTATGGCTACACCTTC,CASSQGGTGGWYGYTF
NA,TRBJ1-4,few,TRBV5-3,TGTGCCAGAAGAAGACCGGGACGGAAAAATGAAAAACTGTTTTTT,CARRRPGRKNEKLFF
TRBD1,TRBJ1-1,NA,TRBV2,TGTGCCAGCGGGGACAGGGGGCGCGGGAACACTGAAGCTTTCTTT,CASGDRGRGNTEAFF
NA,TRBJ2-3,NA,TRBV7-2,TGTGCCAGCAGCCGGGACGGAAGCACAGATACGCAGTATTTT,CASSRDGSTDTQYF
NA,TRBJ1-2,NA,TRBV11-3,TGTGCCAGCAGCTCCAAGACCTTATACACCTTC,CASSSKTLYTF
NA,TRBJ2-7,NA,TRBV6-1,TGTGCCGGCAGCAACCGGGAGAGCTCCTACGAGCAGTACTTC,CAGSNRESSYEQYF
NA,TRBJ2-1,NA,TRBV9,TGTGCCAGCAGCTTTCCCGGGAATGAGCAGTTCTTC,CASSFPGNEQFF
NA,TRBJ1-2,NA,TRBV20-1,TGCAGTGCTAATAAGGATGGCTACACCTTC,CSANKDGYTF
NA,TRBJ1-1,NA,TRBV30,TGTGCCTGGAGGGGAAATAGCCCTGAAGCTTTCTTT,CAWRGNSPEAFF
NA,TRBJ2-7,NA,TRBV6-6,TGTGCCAGCAGTTACTGGCCCGGGACTCAGTACTTC,CASSYWPGTQYF
TRBD2,TRBJ2-5,NA,TRBV7-6,TGTGCCAGCAGCCTACAGCGGGGGGCAGAGACCCAGTACTTC,CASSLQRGAETQYF
TRBD1,TRBJ2-7,NA,TRBV7-7,TGTGCCAGCAGCCTCGGACAGGGTCGCGAGCAGTACTTC,CASSLGQGREQYF
TRBD2,TRBJ2-6,NA,TRBV27,TGTGCCAGCAGTTTCCGGCTAGCGGGGACTGGGGCCAACGTCCTGACTTTC,CASSFRLAGTGANVLTF
TRBD2,TRBJ2-5,NA,TRBV7-2,TGTGCCAGCAGCTTTGTGGGACTAGCGGGGACCAATCACTTC,CASSFVGLAGTNHF
NA,TRBJ2-6,NA,TRBV6-6,TGTGCCAGCACCCTCCAGGGGGGGGCCAACGTCCTGACTTTC,CASTLQGGANVLTF
NA,TRBJ2-1,NA,TRBV11-3,TGTGCCAGCAGCTTAGCCCTGGGTCAAAAGAATGAGCAGTTCTTC,CASSLALGQKNEQFF
NA,TRBJ2-3,NA,TRBV5-5,TGTGCCAGCAGCTTGACTACGCGCACAGATACGCAGTATTTT,CASSLTTRTDTQYF